The entry below describes one TCR beta chain. These data belong to a study of long-term antiretroviral therapy in people with HIV. Researchers report immunoSEQ v3.0 was run at survey level. Generated by immunoSEQ multiplex PCR, the TCRdb table keeps only in-frame clones and is missing some. The data contain 29,000 or so clones, over 90% of them seen just once; the ten biggest clones take up approximately 6.8%. Germline CDR1 is LNHDA and CDR2 is SQIVND (reference sequence). Between the trimmed V and J ends, which lost 7 bases and 5 bases, there was a span of 20 bases. The CDR3 is 16 amino acids. Sample: unsorted PBMCs, taken approximately 6.3 years after starting antiretroviral therapy. The TCR comes from a middle-aged woman with HIV. The V gene is TRBV19, the J gene TRBJ1-4; tentatively, D is TRBD1 (5 bases). CDR3 sequence reads: CASTQSPDGGNEKLFF. In DNA form, the CDR3 reads TGTGCCAGTACCCAATCCCCGGACGGGGGGAATGAAAAACTGTTTTTT. Together with reference TRBV19 and TRBJ1-4, the CDR3 gives the full variable domain: DGGITQSPKYLFRKEGQNVTLSCEQNLNHDAMYWYRQDPGQGLRLIYYSQIVNDFQKGDIAEGYSVSREKKESFPLTVTSAQKNPTAFYLCASTQSPDGGNEKLFFGSGTQLSVL.